This TCR beta chain was identified in a study of identifying expanded T cells in peripheral blood. Study results and limitations: Technical replicates showed roughly 1.2 changed clones; approximately 2 weeks 15 to 20; four weeks 19. Two-week clone count variance significantly increased as total template count grew.

During the collection period, no donor immune events like infections were recorded. Profiled with immunoSEQ multiplex PCR; TCRdb holds only in-frame clones, not every one. The sample has more than 70,000 clones; roughly 86% are singletons. Germline CDR1 and CDR2: MNHNS and SASEGT. The germline V and J ends were trimmed by 5 bases and 5 bases, with 18 bases remaining between them. CDR3 size: 15 residues. Points on this clone: The antigen is not known.

This receptor was obtained from a person aged 18 to 75 in good health. The V and J genes are TRBV6-1 and TRBJ1-2; tentative D call: TRBD1 (5 bases). The sample taken for sequencing was blood. CDR3: CASSLGMQGGYGYTF. The CDR3 DNA reads as TGTGCCAGCAGTCTCGGGATGCAGGGTGGATATGGCTACACCTTC.